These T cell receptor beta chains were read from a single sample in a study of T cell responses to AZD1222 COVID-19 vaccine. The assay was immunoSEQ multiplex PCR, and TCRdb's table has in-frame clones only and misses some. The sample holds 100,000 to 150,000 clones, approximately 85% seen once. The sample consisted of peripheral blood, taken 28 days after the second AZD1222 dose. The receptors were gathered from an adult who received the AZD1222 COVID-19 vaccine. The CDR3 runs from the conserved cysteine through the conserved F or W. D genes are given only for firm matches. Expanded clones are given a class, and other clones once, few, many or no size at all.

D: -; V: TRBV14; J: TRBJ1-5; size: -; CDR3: CASSSGGAPQHF; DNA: TGTGCCAGCAGCTCGGGAGGAGCGCCCCAGCATTTT
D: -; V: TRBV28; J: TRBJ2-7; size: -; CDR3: CASSISGTGDYEQYF; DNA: TGTGCCAGCAGTATATCCGGGACGGGGGACTACGAGCAGTACTTC
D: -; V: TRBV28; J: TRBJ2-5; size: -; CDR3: CASSPPGAGETQYF; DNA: TGTGCCAGCAGCCCCCCGGGGGCGGGGGAGACCCAGTACTTC
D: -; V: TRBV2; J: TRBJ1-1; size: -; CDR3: CATHSELNTEAFF; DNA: TGTGCAACGCATAGTGAACTGAACACTGAAGCTTTCTTT
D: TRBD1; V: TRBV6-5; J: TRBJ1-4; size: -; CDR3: CASSDRVGNEKLFF; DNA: TGTGCCAGCAGCGACAGGGTTGGTAATGAAAAACTGTTTTTT
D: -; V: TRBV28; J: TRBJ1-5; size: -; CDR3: CASSRGDQPQHF; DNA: TGTGCCAGCAGTCGGGGAGATCAGCCCCAGCATTTT
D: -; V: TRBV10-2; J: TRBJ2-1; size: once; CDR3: CASIPEPGLSYNEQFF; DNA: TGCGCCAGCATCCCTGAGCCGGGGCTCTCCTACAATGAGCAGTTCTTC
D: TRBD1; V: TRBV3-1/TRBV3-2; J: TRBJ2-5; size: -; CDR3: CASSLGTGVSQETQYF; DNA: TGTGCCAGCAGCCTGGGGACAGGGGTCTCCCAAGAGACCCAGTACTTC
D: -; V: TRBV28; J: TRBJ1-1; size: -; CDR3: CASKVKEATTFF; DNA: TGTGCCTCAAAGGTAAAAGAGGCAACAACTTTCTTT
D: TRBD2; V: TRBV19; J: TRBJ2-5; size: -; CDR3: CASSIGSAGGQETQYF; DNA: TGTGCCAGTAGTATCGGGAGCGCGGGAGGCCAAGAGACCCAGTACTTC
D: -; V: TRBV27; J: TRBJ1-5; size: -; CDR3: CASSPGPRGQPQHF; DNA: TGTGCCAGCAGCCCCGGGCCTAGGGGACAGCCCCAGCATTTT
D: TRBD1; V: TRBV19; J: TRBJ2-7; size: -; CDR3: CASSPGQGREQYF; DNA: TGTGCCAGTAGCCCAGGACAGGGGCGTGAGCAGTACTTC
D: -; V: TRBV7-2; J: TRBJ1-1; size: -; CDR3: CASSLFAATTEAFF; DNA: TGTGCCAGCAGCTTATTTGCAGCAACCACTGAAGCTTTCTTT
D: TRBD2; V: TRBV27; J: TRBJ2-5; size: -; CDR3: CASSDLLAGGADQETQYF; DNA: TGTGCCAGCAGTGACTTACTAGCGGGGGGTGCTGATCAAGAGACCCAGTACTTC
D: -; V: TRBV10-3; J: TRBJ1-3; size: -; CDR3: CAIRQGTGNTIYF; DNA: TGTGCCATCCGTCAGGGAACTGGAAACACCATATATTTT
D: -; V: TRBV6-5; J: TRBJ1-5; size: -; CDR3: CASKEYRESQPQHF; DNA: TGTGCCAGCAAAGAATACAGGGAAAGCCAGCCCCAGCATTTT
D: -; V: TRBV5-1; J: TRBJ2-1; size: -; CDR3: CASSLAYSSYNEQFF; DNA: TGCGCCAGCAGCTTGGCCTACAGCTCCTACAATGAGCAGTTCTTC
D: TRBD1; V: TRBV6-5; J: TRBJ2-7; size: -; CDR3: CATRHDRAKQYF; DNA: TGTGCCACCCGCCACGACAGGGCCAAGCAGTACTTC
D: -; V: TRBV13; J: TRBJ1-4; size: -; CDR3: CASSLRSNEKLFF; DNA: TGTGCCAGCAGCCTGCGGTCTAATGAAAAACTGTTTTTT
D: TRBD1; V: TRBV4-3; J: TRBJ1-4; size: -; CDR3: CASSQDPPSPKRQGGREKLFF; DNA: TGCGCCAGCAGCCAAGACCCGCCCTCCCCAAAGCGACAGGGAGGGAGGGAAAAACTGTTTTTT
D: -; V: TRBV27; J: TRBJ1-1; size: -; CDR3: CASSLFANTEAFF; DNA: TGTGCCAGCAGTTTATTCGCGAACACTGAAGCTTTCTTT
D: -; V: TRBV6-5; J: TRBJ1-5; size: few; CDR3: CASSYGGTQPQHF; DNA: TGTGCCAGCAGTTACGGGGGGACCCAGCCCCAGCATTTT
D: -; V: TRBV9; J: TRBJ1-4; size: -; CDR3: CASSVGVSRGEKLFF; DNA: TGTGCCAGCAGCGTAGGGGTCTCTAGGGGTGAAAAACTGTTTTTT
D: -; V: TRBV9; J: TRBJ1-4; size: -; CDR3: CASKGRTVDEKLFF; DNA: TGTGCCAGCAAGGGGAGGACGGTAGACGAAAAACTGTTTTTT
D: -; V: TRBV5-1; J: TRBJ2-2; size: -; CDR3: CASSWAVYTGELFF; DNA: TGCGCCAGCAGCTGGGCTGTTTACACCGGGGAGCTGTTTTTT
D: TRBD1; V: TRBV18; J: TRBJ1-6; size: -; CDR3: CASSPRRDRDSPLHF; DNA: TGTGCCAGCTCACCACGCCGGGACAGGGATTCACCCCTCCACTTT
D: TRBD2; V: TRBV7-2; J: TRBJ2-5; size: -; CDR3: CASSLDLAGGPRRETQYF; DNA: TGTGCCAGCAGCTTAGACTTAGCGGGGGGGCCTCGCCGGGAGACCCAGTACTTC
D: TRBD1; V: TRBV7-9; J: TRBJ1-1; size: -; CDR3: CASSSLETGRSEAFF; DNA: TGTGCCAGCAGCTCCCTAGAGACAGGGAGGAGTGAAGCTTTCTTT
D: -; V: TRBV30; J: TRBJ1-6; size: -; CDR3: CAWTILQRADNSPLHF; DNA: TGTGCCTGGACCATCCTCCAAAGGGCGGATAATTCACCCCTCCACTTT
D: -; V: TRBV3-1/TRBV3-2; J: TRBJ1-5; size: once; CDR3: CASSQDLNQPQHF; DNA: TGTGCCAGCAGCCAAGATCTCAATCAGCCCCAGCATTTT
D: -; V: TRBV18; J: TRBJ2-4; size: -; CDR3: CASSPPVDSEVAKNIQYF; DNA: TGTGCCAGCTCACCACCTGTTGACAGCGAAGTAGCCAAAAACATTCAGTACTTC
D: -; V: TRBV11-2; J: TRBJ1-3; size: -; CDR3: CASSLGGNTIYF; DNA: TGTGCCAGCAGCTTAGGGGGAAACACCATATATTTT
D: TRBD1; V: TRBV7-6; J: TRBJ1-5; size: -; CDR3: CASSSDRGNSNQPQHF; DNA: TGTGCCAGCAGCTCGGACAGGGGTAATAGCAATCAGCCCCAGCATTTT
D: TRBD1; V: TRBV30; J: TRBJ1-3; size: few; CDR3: CAWSPGQQGNTIYF; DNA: TGTGCCTGGAGTCCGGGACAGCAGGGAAACACCATATATTTT